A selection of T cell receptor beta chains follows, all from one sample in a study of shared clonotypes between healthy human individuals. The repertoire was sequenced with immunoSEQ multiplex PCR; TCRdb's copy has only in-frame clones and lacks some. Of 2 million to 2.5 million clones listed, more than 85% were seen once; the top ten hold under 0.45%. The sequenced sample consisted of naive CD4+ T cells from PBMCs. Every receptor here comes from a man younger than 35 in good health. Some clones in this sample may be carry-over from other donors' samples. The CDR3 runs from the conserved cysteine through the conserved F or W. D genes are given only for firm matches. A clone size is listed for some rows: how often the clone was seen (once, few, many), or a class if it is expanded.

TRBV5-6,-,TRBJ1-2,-,CASSLKVADLYGYTF,TGTGCCAGCAGCTTGAAGGTGGCAGATCTTTATGGCTACACCTTC
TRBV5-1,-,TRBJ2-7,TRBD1,CASSLDRTGGREQYF,TGCGCCAGCAGCTTAGACCGGACAGGGGGTCGCGAGCAGTACTTC
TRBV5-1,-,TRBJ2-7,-,CASSLALGTPDEQYF,TGCGCCAGCAGCTTGGCTCTCGGGACGCCGGACGAGCAGTACTTC
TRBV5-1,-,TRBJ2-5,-,CASSLKLSPETQYF,TGCGCCAGCAGCTTGAAACTCTCCCCGGAGACCCAGTACTTC
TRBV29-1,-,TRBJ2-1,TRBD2,CSVEESGEGSYNEQFF,TGCAGCGTTGAAGAAAGTGGGGAGGGCTCATACAATGAGCAGTTCTTC
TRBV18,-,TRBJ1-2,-,CASSPQGQIYGYTF,TGTGCCAGCTCACCACAGGGGCAGATCTATGGCTACACCTTC
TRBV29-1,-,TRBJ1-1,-,CSVDFEWETEAFF,TGCAGCGTTGATTTCGAATGGGAGACTGAAGCTTTCTTT
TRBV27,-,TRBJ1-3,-,CASSPPPDTIYF,TGTGCCAGCAGCCCACCCCCGGACACCATATATTTT
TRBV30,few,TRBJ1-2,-,CASSDGYTF,TGTGCCTCTTCGGATGGCTACACCTTC
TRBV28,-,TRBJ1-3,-,CASTKGGAVRSGNTIYF,TGTGCCAGCACCAAAGGGGGGGCCGTCCGCTCTGGAAACACCATATATTTT
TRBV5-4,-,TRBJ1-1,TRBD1,CASSPRRGLGSAEAFF,TGTGCCAGCAGCCCGAGGAGGGGGCTCGGGTCCGCTGAAGCTTTCTTT
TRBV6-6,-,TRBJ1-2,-,CASSRGHYGYTF,TGTGCCAGCAGCCGAGGACACTATGGCTACACCTTC
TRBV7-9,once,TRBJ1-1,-,CASSLRDTEAFF,TGTGCCAGCAGCTTAAGAGACACTGAAGCTTTCTTT
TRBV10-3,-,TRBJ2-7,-,CAISEMRAPHEQYF,TGTGCCATCAGTGAGATGCGGGCGCCCCACGAGCAGTACTTC
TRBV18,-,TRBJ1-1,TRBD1,CASSPGQGQGLNTEAFF,TGTGCCAGCTCACCCGGACAGGGCCAGGGGTTGAACACTGAAGCTTTCTTT
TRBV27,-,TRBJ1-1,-,CASWTLEVAEAFF,TGTGCCAGCTGGACCCTTGAGGTAGCTGAAGCTTTCTTT
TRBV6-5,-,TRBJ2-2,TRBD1,CASSRQGANTGELFF,TGTGCCAGCAGTAGACAGGGGGCGAACACCGGGGAGCTGTTTTTT
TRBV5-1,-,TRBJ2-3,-,CASSDPGTDTQYF,TGCGCCAGCAGTGACCCCGGGACGGATACGCAGTATTTT
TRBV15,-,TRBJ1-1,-,CATSRGTANTEAFF,TGTGCCACCAGCAGGGGGACGGCTAACACTGAAGCTTTCTTT
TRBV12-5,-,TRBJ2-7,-,CASGPAGAPYEQYF,TGTGCTAGTGGTCCGGCGGGGGCCCCCTACGAGCAGTACTTC
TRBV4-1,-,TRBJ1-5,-,CASSQGAGGRNQPQHF,TGCGCCAGCAGCCAAGGGGCAGGCGGCCGCAATCAGCCCCAGCATTTT
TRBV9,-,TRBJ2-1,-,CASSVDPTGYNEQFF,TGTGCCAGCAGCGTAGACCCGACAGGATACAATGAGCAGTTCTTC
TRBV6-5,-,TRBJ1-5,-,CASSYSGSQRPQHF,TGTGCCAGCAGTTACTCGGGCAGCCAGCGGCCCCAGCATTTT
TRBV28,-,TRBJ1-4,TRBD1,CASRTGTGGDGLFF,TGTGCCAGCAGGACCGGGACAGGGGGAGATGGACTGTTTTTT
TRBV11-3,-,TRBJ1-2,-,CASSLGGDSTSPYGYTF,TGTGCCAGCAGCTTGGGTGGGGATTCCACATCCCCCTATGGCTACACCTTC